This record looks at one T cell receptor (beta chain) sequence and its context. Its cognate antigen is unknown. This entry comes from a study of radiotherapy plus CTLA-4 blockade in lung cancer. Overall study: Objective responses were documented in about 18% of patients, with disease control in approximately 32%.

Assay: immunoSEQ multiplex PCR; the TCRdb copy retains only in-frame clones and omits some. The sample contains fewer than 45,000 clones, 55% to 80% of which appear only once. This CDR3 is built from 13 residues. CDR1 is SGHTS and CDR2 is YDEGEE in the germline V gene. Findings of the study overall: Reports state that early shifts in blood T cell clones, with interferon-beta, best predicted response. Among blood TCR repertoires after radiotherapy plus ipilimumab, tumor-derived clones expanded.

Chemo-refractory metastatic non-small-cell lung cancer patients underwent focal radiation alongside CTLA-4 blockade with ipilimumab. This TCR was recovered from a human donor with non-small cell lung cancer who had stable disease on radiotherapy plus ipilimumab. This chain connects TRBV5-8 to TRBJ2-5; TRBD1 might be the D (6 bases). The J call is uncertain, as TRBJ2-7 better fits the DNA end. The sample consisted of peripheral blood, taken from a patient treated with radiotherapy plus ipilimumab. The CDR3 nucleotides are TGTGCCAGCAGCTTGGGAGGGGGCTACGAGCAGTACTTC. Encoded protein: CASSLGGGYEQYF.